This T cell receptor beta chain was sequenced for a study of T-cell memory formation after mild COVID-19. As for the study in general: Largely donor-specific sequence clusters came from two donors.

CDR3 length: 14 amino acids. The ends were cut back, 3 bases at V and 6 bases at J, with 12 bases in the middle. Germline CDR1 reads KGHSH; CDR2 reads LQKENI. UMIs and sample barcodes were carried by the TCR alpha and TCR beta cDNA libraries that 5'RACE produced using constant-segment primers. MiXCR, run by TCRdb on the 5' RACE reads, gives a single entry per CDR3 protein. This sample has roughly 150,000 distinct CDR3 sequences, with around 15% found just once. Whole-study results and caveats: Most CD4+ clones that shrank were in CM and EM, while CD8+ ones turned up in EMRA. Clones that contracted from day 15 to 85 had balanced CD4/CD8; later expanders were CD4+ biased.

Of note for this clonotype: Its antigen is not known.

What was sequenced was PBMCs or a T cell subset sorted from them (not recorded which). The genes are TRBV18 and TRBJ2-4, with TRBD2 as a possible D gene (6 bases). The sequence was collected from an adult woman who had mild COVID-19 (a few samples of this study predate the infection). Cell type and time point are not known. CDR3 protein: CASSPTEEGNIQYF. CDR3 bases: TGTGCCAGCTCACCCACCGAGGAGGGAAACATTCAGTACTTC.